This TCR beta chain emerged from a study of blood T cell repertoires in COVID-19. Profiled with immunoSEQ multiplex PCR; TCRdb holds only in-frame clones, not every one. The sample yields under 300,000 clones, less than 90% seen once. The sequenced sample consisted of PBMCs or T cells enriched from blood (not recorded which). This sequence was found in a woman between 50 and 59 years old who had recovered from COVID-19.

DNA of the CDR3: TGTGCCAGCAGCCTTACAGGGGAGGCTGGAAACACCATATATTTT. This translates into CASSLTGEAGNTIYF. The chain couples TRBV28 to TRBJ1-3; 7 nucleotides agree with TRBD1. With V trimmed by 6 bases and J by 2 bases, 7 bases remained unmatched. The CDR3 spans 15 residues. Looked up from germline, CDR1 is MDHEN and CDR2 is SYDVKM.